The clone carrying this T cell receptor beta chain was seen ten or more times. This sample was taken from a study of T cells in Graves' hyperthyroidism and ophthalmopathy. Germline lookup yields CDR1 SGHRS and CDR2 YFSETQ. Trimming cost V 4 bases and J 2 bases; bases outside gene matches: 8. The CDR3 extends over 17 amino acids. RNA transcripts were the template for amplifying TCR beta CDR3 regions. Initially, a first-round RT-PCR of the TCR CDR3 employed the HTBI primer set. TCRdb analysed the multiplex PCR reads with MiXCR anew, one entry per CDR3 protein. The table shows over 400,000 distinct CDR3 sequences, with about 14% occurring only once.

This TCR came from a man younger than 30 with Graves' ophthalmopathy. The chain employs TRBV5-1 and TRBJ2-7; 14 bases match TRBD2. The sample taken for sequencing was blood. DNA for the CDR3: TGCGCCAGCAGCCCGGGACTAGCGGGAGAACCACCCTACGAGCAGTACTTC. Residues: CASSPGLAGEPPYEQYF.